Detailed here is one T cell receptor beta chain. What it binds is not known. The data derive from a study of glioma-infiltrating T cells after dendritic cell vaccination. Turning to the study itself: Treatment, given 2003 to 2012, was autologous tumor lysate-pulsed dendritic cell vaccination.

Germline V gene data show CDR1 as SNHLY and CDR2 as FYNNEI. The CDR3 sequence is 14 residues long. Findings and caveats of the study: Longer survival after dendritic cell vaccination followed higher pretreatment TIL content. No direct clonality-survival link was found; a diverse polyclonal response may matter.

TCRdb keeps only in-frame clones here, not all; method: immunoSEQ multiplex PCR. The data hold roughly 38,000 clones, with about 80% observed a single time. This TCR was sampled from a human donor with glioblastoma. The sequences come from blood, collected before dendritic cell vaccination. The chain recombines TRBV2 with TRBJ2-5; 7 bases agree with TRBD2. The end of the DNA aligns better with TRBJ2-7, so the J call may be wrong. CDR3 sequence (DNA): TGTGCCAGCAGATCGACATGGGGGGGGTACGAGCAGTACTTC. This gives the protein CASRSTWGGYEQYF.